The sequence of this TCR beta chain was determined in a study of blood T cell repertoires in COVID-19. In the study overall: Whether acute or convalescent, the COVID-19 samples came from the United States, Italy and Spain. PBMCs, B-cell-depleted T cells, or T cells provided the cDNA or gDNA that made up the material.

In the authors' methods: Amplification with reference gene primers provided the estimates of nucleated cell counts. Method: immunoSEQ multiplex PCR; TCRdb's copy keeps in-frame clones and lacks some. For V, J and clone size, that table is used; D and trimming come from the DNA. Of more than 150,000 clones in the sample, more than 65% were seen once. The V gene's germline CDR1 is LNHNV and CDR2 YYDKDF (reference sequence). The CDR3 consists of 12 residues. The ends were cut back, 9 bases at V and 6 bases at J, with 13 bases in the middle. This sequence was found in an elderly woman with acute or convalescent COVID-19. The genes are TRBV15 and TRBJ2-3; TRBD1 might be the D (5 bases). The source material was peripheral blood. CDR3 DNA sequence: TGTGCCACTTCTCTTCAGGGCGATACGCAGTATTTT. This gives the protein CATSLQGDTQYF.